The 19 T cell receptor beta chains below were found in one sample sequenced in a study of blood T cells in healthy people across ages. Primers used in a second PCR of roughly 6 to 12 cycles were a sample-barcoded 5' primer and a J-beta primer mix. TCRdb independently ran MiXCR on the 5' RACE reads; one entry per CDR3 protein. This sample carries about 1 million distinct CDR3 sequences, 45% of them seen once, and the ten largest clones take 18%. The specimen sequenced was blood. These receptors were taken from a woman in her sixties or seventies in good health.

Notes on this clonotype: A much larger clone lies one base from this, so it may be a read error. The rearrangement joins TRBV3-1 to TRBJ2-5; D not resolved. V lost 8 bases to trimming and J lost 5 bases, with 12 bases between them. Germline loops: CDR1 LGHDT, CDR2 YNNKEL (reference sequence). The CDR3 is made up of 12 amino acids. CDR3 residues: CASGPSAETQYF. In nucleotides, the CDR3 is TGTGCCAGCGGCCCGAGCGCGGAGACCCAGTACTTC.

This chain uses TRBV27 with TRBJ2-1; unclear D gene. The end of the DNA fits TRBJ2-7 better, so the J call may be wrong. Germline-derived CDR1 and CDR2 are MNHEY and SMNVEV (reference sequence). The CDR3 is made up of 13 amino acids. This chain's CDR3 is CASSRVSYNEQYF. CDR3 DNA: TGTGCCAGCAGCCGGGTGTCCTACAATGAGCAGTACTTC.

The chain is built from TRBV6-2 or TRBV6-3 and TRBJ2-7, with TRBD2 matching 14 bases. CDR1 MNHEY and CDR2 SVGEGT come from the germline V gene. The length of the CDR3 is 18 residues. The V segment lost 6 bases and the J segment 0 bases; nucleotides outside the gene matches: 10. This CDR3 is CASSHRGLAGEGSYEQYF. The CDR3 DNA reads as TGTGCCAGCAGCCACAGGGGACTAGCGGGAGAAGGCTCCTACGAGCAGTACTTC.

Only one count was recorded for this clonotype. The chain recombines TRBV12-3 or TRBV12-4 with TRBJ2-1; the D is unclear. This CDR3 contains 15 residues. V was cut by 1 base and J by 0 bases, with 7 bases left in between. CDR3 amino acids: CASSLGWASYNEQFF. CDR3 bases: TGTGCCAGCAGTTTAGGGTGGGCCTCCTACAATGAGCAGTTCTTC.

The V and J genes are TRBV4-2 and TRBJ1-5; D gene unclear. CDR3 size: 16 residues. Germline loops: CDR1 LGHNA, CDR2 YNFKEQ. The V gene lost 2 bases and the J gene lost 0 bases, with 11 bases spanning the gap. This CDR3 is CASSQRWAVSNQPQHF. Here the CDR3 DNA reads TGTGCCAGCAGCCAACGTTGGGCGGTTAGCAATCAGCCCCAGCATTTT.

This chain links TRBV14 with TRBJ2-1; 8 nucleotides match TRBD2. J was trimmed by 7 bases and V by 1 base; bases with no gene match: 6. From germline, CDR1 is SGHDN and CDR2 FVKESK. There are 15 residues in the CDR3. The CDR3 bases are TGTGCCAGCAGCCAAGTTCAGCGGGAGAGGAATGAGCAGTTCTTC. Translation: CASSQVQRERNEQFF. The variable domain in full, with the rest retrieved from reference TRBV14 and TRBJ2-1, is EAGVTQFPSHSVIEKGQTVTLRCDPISGHDNLYWYRRVMGKEIKFLLHFVKESKQDESGMPNNRFLAERTGGTYSTLKVQPAELEDSGVYFCASSQVQRERNEQFFGPGTRLTVL.

The genes are TRBV6-1 and TRBJ2-3; 10 bases line up with TRBD2. The junction had 10 bases not matched to a gene; V was cut back by 4 bases and J by 0 bases. CDR1 is MNHNS and CDR2 is SASEGT in the germline V gene. The CDR3 is 18 amino acids. The CDR3 sequence: CASSARGAGGTSTDTQYF. The CDR3 DNA sequence: TGTGCCAGCAGTGCCCGGGGAGCGGGAGGGACTAGCACAGATACGCAGTATTTT.

This clonotype was seen more than once but under ten times. V gene TRBV7-9 combines with J gene TRBJ2-3; 8 nucleotides line up with TRBD2. The length of the CDR3 is 18 residues. The V gene's germline CDR1 is SEHNR and CDR2 FQNEAQ (reference sequence). After removal of 5 bases from V and 1 base from J, the junction contained 14 bases not matched to a gene. For the CDR3, the DNA is TGTGCCAGCAGCGCGCGGTCGGAGCGGGAGCGGGGCACAGATACGCAGTATTTT. This translates into CASSARSERERGTDTQYF.

DNA of the CDR3: TGTGCCAGCAGCCCCATTACTAGTGCAGGAAATGAGCAGTTCTTC. Translated: CASSPITSAGNEQFF. This chain links TRBV7-8 with TRBJ2-7, with D possibly being TRBD2 (5 bases). The end of the DNA aligns better with TRBJ2-1, so the J call may be wrong. CDR3 length: 15 amino acids. The germline V gene has CDR1 SGHVS and CDR2 FQNEAQ.

The chain combines TRBV10-3 with TRBJ2-5, with TRBD2 matching over 10 bases. CDR1 is ENHRY and CDR2 is SYGVKD in the germline V gene. Unmatched junction bases numbered 7, after V lost 2 bases and J lost 1 base. The length of the CDR3 is 17 residues. In DNA, the CDR3 is TGTGCCATCAGTGAGGATACTAGCGGGGCCCTCCAAGAGACCCAGTACTTC. It encodes CAISEDTSGALQETQYF.

The rearrangement uses TRBV3-1 and TRBJ2-3, with D possibly being TRBD2 (6 bases). The V gene lost 3 bases and the J gene lost 1 base, with 14 bases spanning the gap. Looked up from germline, CDR1 is LGHDT and CDR2 is YNNKEL (reference sequence). This CDR3 is built from 16 residues. CDR3 loop: CASSHPPAGRTDTQYF. The DNA of the CDR3 is TGTGCCAGCAGCCACCCACCGGCGGGACGCACAGATACGCAGTATTTT.

This rearrangement joins TRBV19 to TRBJ2-1, with 8 positions matching TRBD2. The V segment lost 5 bases and the J segment 0 bases; nucleotides outside the gene matches: 15. Germline values: CDR1 LNHDA, CDR2 SQIVND (reference sequence). The CDR3 totals 19 residues. In DNA form, the CDR3 reads TGTGCCAGTAGTCCGAGTAGCGGGATTCCTCTGAGCTCCTACAATGAGCAGTTCTTC. The encoded protein is CASSPSSGIPLSSYNEQFF.

This clonotype was recorded once. V usage is TRBV2 and J usage is TRBJ2-5, with D perhaps TRBD2 (6 bases). The CDR3 is made up of 12 amino acids. Trimming cost V 6 bases and J 11 bases, with 16 bases left between them. The germline V gene has CDR1 SNHLY and CDR2 FYNNEI. CDR3 sequence (DNA): TGTGCCAGCAGGGCGGGGTCCCGGGAGCAGTACTTC. Translated: CASRAGSREQYF.

In this sample, this clonotype turned up a few times. The chain employs TRBV10-3 and TRBJ2-1; 11 nucleotides agree with TRBD2. The CDR3 length is 15 residues. V dropped 3 bases and J dropped 10; count of bases not matched to a gene: 8. Germline V lookup: CDR1 ENHRY, CDR2 SYGVKD. This chain's CDR3 is CAISDSGRAGEEQFF. CDR3 in DNA: TGTGCCATCAGTGATAGCGGGAGGGCCGGAGAGGAGCAGTTCTTC.

The rearrangement links TRBV20-1 to TRBJ2-7; D perhaps matches TRBD2 (5 bases). V was cut by 7 bases and J by 1 base, with 14 bases left in between. The germline V gene has CDR1 DFQATT and CDR2 SNEGSKA (reference sequence). The CDR3 extends over 13 amino acids. The chain's CDR3 is CSGSVGRSYEQYF. The CDR3 region has the DNA TGCAGTGGTAGCGTAGGACGGTCCTACGAGCAGTACTTC.

This chain links TRBV2 with TRBJ1-2; D ambiguous. CDR1 is SNHLY, CDR2 FYNNEI, per germline. Trimming took off 6 bases at V and 3 bases at J, with 11 bases between the two ends. The CDR3 extends over 13 amino acids. The CDR3 DNA follows: TGTGCCAGCAGGGGCAGACCTTACTATGGCTACACCTTC. Encoded protein: CASRGRPYYGYTF.

The chain recombines TRBV5-1 with TRBJ2-1; D might be TRBD2 (7 bases). From germline, CDR1 is SGHRS and CDR2 YFSETQ. CDR3 length equals 19 residues. The germline V and J ends were trimmed by 2 bases and 0 bases, with 21 bases remaining between them. CDR3 nucleotide sequence: TGCGCCAGCAGCTTACAGGGAATCGGGGGCGGGGGCTCCTACAATGAGCAGTTCTTC. This sequence encodes CASSLQGIGGGGSYNEQFF. The whole variable domain, remainder taken from reference TRBV5-1 and TRBJ2-1, is KAGVTQTPRYLIKTRGQQVTLSCSPISGHRSVSWYQQTPGQGLQFLFEYFSETQRNKGNFPGRFSGRQFSNSRSEMNVSTLELGDSALYLCASSLQGIGGGGSYNEQFFGPGTRLTVL.

The J gene is TRBJ1-6, the V gene TRBV12-3 or TRBV12-4; possible D gene TRBD1, 5 bases. The V gene lost 1 base and the J gene lost 15 bases, with 22 bases spanning the gap. CDR3 length equals 16 residues. CDR3 region: CASSLEAAGTLTVLHF. The CDR3 DNA reads as TGTGCCAGCAGTTTAGAAGCTGCAGGGACTCTCACGGTCCTCCACTTT.

There are a few counts of this clonotype. The chain joins TRBV28 to TRBJ2-3; TRBD2 agrees at 7 bases. CDR1 is MDHEN and CDR2 is SYDVKM in the germline V gene. The junction had 2 bases not matched to a gene; V was cut back by 3 bases and J by 2 bases. This CDR3 has 14 residues. CDR3 sequence: CASSFAGVTDTQYF. The CDR3 DNA sequence: TGTGCCAGCAGTTTCGCGGGGGTCACAGATACGCAGTATTTT.